A single sample gave rise to the 13 T cell receptor beta chains below, sequenced in a study of naive and memory T cell subsets. Both TRBC1 and TRBC2 were covered by a beta constant-region primer of two equimolar oligonucleotides. Nested alpha and beta constant-region primers with the SP2 primer drove four PCR rounds on ligated cDNA. Via MiXCR, TCRdb re-called the UMI-ligation and nested PCR reads, giving one row per CDR3 protein. This table holds 95,000 to 150,000 distinct CDR3 sequences, roughly 32% found once. Material for sequencing was central memory CD4+ T cells from blood. The source is a human donor in good health.

This clonotype was seen a handful of times. J is TRBJ1-1 and V is TRBV27; D gene ambiguous. The CDR3 runs to 13 residues. V was clipped by 6 bases and J by 0 bases, with 8 bases between them. Germline V gives CDR1 MNHEY, CDR2 SMNVEV (reference sequence). The CDR3 loop reads CASSRLLNTEAFF. DNA for the CDR3: TGTGCCAGCAGCCGACTGCTGAACACTGAAGCTTTCTTT.

CDR3 DNA sequence: TGTGCTACTAAAACGGGACAGGGGGCTTACAATGAGCAGTTCTTC. This gives the protein CATKTGQGAYNEQFF. This sequence joins TRBV2 and TRBJ2-1; 12 nucleotides line up with TRBD1. The CDR3 length is 15 residues. CDR1 is SNHLY, CDR2 FYNNEI, per germline.

Remarks on this clonotype: Its ends do not fully match the called genes, so a read error is possible. J is TRBJ2-1 and V is TRBV7-7, with TRBD2 as a possible D gene (6 bases). CDR3 length: 15 residues. Germline lookup yields CDR1 SSHAT and CDR2 FNYEAQ (reference sequence). CDR3 in DNA: TGTGCTAGCAGCCATGGGCTAGCGAGGTACAATGAGCAGTTCTTC. As protein: CASSHGLARYNEQFF.

As DNA, the CDR3 is TGTGCCAGCAGATCCGGGACAGGGATCGCCGGGGAGCTGTTTTTT. Translated: CASRSGTGIAGELFF. J is TRBJ2-2 and V is TRBV7-2; 9 nucleotides line up with TRBD1. V dropped 6 bases and J dropped 6; count of bases not matched to a gene: 8. This CDR3 comprises 15 residues. Germline V gives CDR1 SGHTA, CDR2 FQGNSA.

This chain connects TRBV6-6 to TRBJ2-1; the match to TRBD2 covers 14 bases. The CDR3 covers 16 residues. Germline loops: CDR1 MNHNY, CDR2 SVGAGI (reference sequence). V trimming: 4 bases; J trimming: 8 bases; junction bases outside the gene matches: 7. DNA of the CDR3: TGTGCCAGCAGTTGGGGGGGACTAGCGGGAGTTCATGAGCAGTTCTTC. Its protein is CASSWGGLAGVHEQFF.

The V and J genes are TRBV20-1 and TRBJ2-7; TRBD2 might be the D (5 bases). V lost 8 bases to trimming and J lost 0 bases, with 8 bases between them. Germline CDR1 and CDR2: DFQATT and SNEGSKA (reference sequence). The CDR3 extends over 11 amino acids. CDR3 sequence reads: CSTTSSYEQYF. The CDR3 nucleotides are TGCAGTACCACTAGCTCCTACGAGCAGTACTTC.

A few counts support this clonotype. V and J are TRBV7-9 and TRBJ2-7; TRBD2 matches 9 bases. The CDR3 runs to 14 residues. CDR1 SEHNR and CDR2 FQNEAQ come from the germline V gene (reference sequence). Unmatched junction bases numbered 2, after V lost 2 bases and J lost 3 bases. CDR3 in DNA: TGTGCCAGCAGCTTATCTAGCGGGAACTACGAGCAGTACTTC. Residues: CASSLSSGNYEQYF.

This chain links TRBV19 with TRBJ2-1; TRBD1 agrees at 8 bases. Germline V lookup: CDR1 LNHDA, CDR2 SQIVND (reference sequence). CDR3 length: 15 residues. The junction had 10 bases not matched to a gene; V was cut back by 4 bases and J by 8 bases. In nucleotides, the CDR3 is TGTGCCAGTAGTAGGAAGGGGGACAGGTGGGATGAGCAGTTCTTC. Translation: CASSRKGDRWDEQFF.

The genes are TRBV6-5 and TRBJ2-7, with 9 nucleotides matching TRBD1. Germline CDR1 reads MNHEY; CDR2 reads SVGAGI. J was trimmed by 6 bases and V by 5 bases; bases with no gene match: 2. This CDR3 contains 12 residues. The CDR3 loop reads CASSRTGAEQYF. CDR3 nucleotide sequence: TGTGCCAGCAGTCGGACAGGGGCCGAGCAGTACTTC.

This chain uses TRBV14 with TRBJ1-2, with D hard to call. Per the germline V gene, CDR1 is SGHDN and CDR2 is FVKESK. With 4 bases removed from V and 7 bases from J, the gap between germline ends came to 13 bases. There are 13 residues in the CDR3. CDR3 DNA: TGTGCCAGCAGCCCAACCCTGTTCCGTGGCTACACCTTC. Residues: CASSPTLFRGYTF.

This clonotype was observed many times. The rearrangement joins TRBV7-2 to TRBJ2-5; possibly TRBD2 for D (5 bases). CDR1 SGHTA and CDR2 FQGNSA come from the germline V gene. Trimming cost V 1 base and J 4 bases, with 13 bases left between them. This CDR3 region has 15 residues. Written as DNA, the CDR3 is TGTGCCAGCAGCTTAGACTCGGGATTACCAGAGACCCAGTACTTC. Translated, it gives CASSLDSGLPETQYF.

The V call is TRBV10-3, the J call TRBJ2-7; 8 bases agree with TRBD2. From germline, CDR1 is ENHRY and CDR2 SYGVKD. Germline trimming cut 0 bases from V and 0 bases from J; bases unmatched to any gene: 7. This CDR3 is 17 amino acids long. CDR3 amino acids: CAISESLTGTSSYEQYF. The DNA of the CDR3 is TGTGCCATCAGTGAGTCACTAACCGGGACTAGCTCCTACGAGCAGTACTTC.

The chain joins TRBV6-5 to TRBJ2-2; TRBD2 matches 10 bases. Losses at the gene ends were 5 bases for V and 7 bases for J; bases not matched to a gene: 13. The CDR3 covers 17 residues. Looked up from germline, CDR1 is MNHEY and CDR2 is SVGAGI. The CDR3 DNA sequence: TGTGCCAGCAGTCCTACCTCCCCTACTAGCGGGATCGGGGAGCTGTTTTTT. The encoded protein is CASSPTSPTSGIGELFF.